This paragraph covers one TCR beta chain sequence. At one end the junction does not follow the germline gene, possibly because of a read error. PCR primers comprised 60 Vbeta and 13 Jbeta primers. Profiling relied on immunoSEQ multiplex PCR, and the TCRdb table lists in-frame clones only, not all of them. Here the sample spans more than 80,000 clones, around 60% being singletons. This sample is drawn from a study of cytomegalovirus exposure and HLA in healthy donors. There are 13 residues in the CDR3. Germline CDR1 and CDR2: KGHSH and LQKENI. This clonotype originated in a man aged 60 to 75 in good health and CMV-seronegative. The chain has TRBV18 and TRBJ2-7; 7 nucleotides align to TRBD1. The sequenced material came from PBMCs. The CDR3 spells CASSPPGGDERYF. CDR3 in DNA: TGTGCCAGCTCACCACCAGGGGGCGACGAGCGGTACTTC.